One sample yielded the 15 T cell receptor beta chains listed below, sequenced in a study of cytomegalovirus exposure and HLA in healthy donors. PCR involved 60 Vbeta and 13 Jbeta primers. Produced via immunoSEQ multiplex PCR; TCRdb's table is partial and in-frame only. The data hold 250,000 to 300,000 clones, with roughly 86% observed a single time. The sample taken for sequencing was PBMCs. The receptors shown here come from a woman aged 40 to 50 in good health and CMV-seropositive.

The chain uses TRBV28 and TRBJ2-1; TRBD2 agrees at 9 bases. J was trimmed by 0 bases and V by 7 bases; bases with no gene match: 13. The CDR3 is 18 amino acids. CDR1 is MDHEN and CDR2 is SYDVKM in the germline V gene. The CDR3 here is CASNLAGVPPSSYNEQFF. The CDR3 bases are TGTGCCAGCAACTTAGCGGGAGTCCCCCCGAGCTCCTACAATGAGCAGTTCTTC.

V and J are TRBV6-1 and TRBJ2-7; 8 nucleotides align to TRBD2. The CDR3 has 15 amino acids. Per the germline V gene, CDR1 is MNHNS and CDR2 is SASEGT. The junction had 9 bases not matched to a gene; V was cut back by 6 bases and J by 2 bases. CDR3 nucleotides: TGTGCCAGCAGGTTCGACGAGACTAGCGCCTACGAGCAGTACTTC. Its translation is CASRFDETSAYEQYF.

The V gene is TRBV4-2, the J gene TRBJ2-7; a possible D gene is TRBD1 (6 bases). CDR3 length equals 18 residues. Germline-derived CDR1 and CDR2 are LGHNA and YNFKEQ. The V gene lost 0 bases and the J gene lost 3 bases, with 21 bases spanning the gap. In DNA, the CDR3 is TGTGCCAGCAGCCAAGATTTAGGGGGTGCTAGTATCGGCTACGAGCAGTACTTC. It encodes CASSQDLGGASIGYEQYF.

CDR3 sequence: CASSSTESGNTIYF. CDR3 DNA: TGTGCCAGCAGCTCGACAGAATCTGGAAACACCATATATTTT. The chain has TRBV7-9 and TRBJ1-3; a weak D match, TRBD1 (5 bases). Germline CDR1 is SEHNR and CDR2 is FQNEAQ (reference sequence). With 4 bases removed from V and 1 base from J, the gap between germline ends came to 8 bases. CDR3 size: 14 residues.

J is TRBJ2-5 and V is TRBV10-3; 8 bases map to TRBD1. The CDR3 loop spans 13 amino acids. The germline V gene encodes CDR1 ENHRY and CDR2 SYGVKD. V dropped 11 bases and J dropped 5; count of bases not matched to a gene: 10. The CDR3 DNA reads TGTGCCGCTACAGGGGGTCTCGTCGAGACCCAGTACTTC. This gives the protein CAATGGLVETQYF.

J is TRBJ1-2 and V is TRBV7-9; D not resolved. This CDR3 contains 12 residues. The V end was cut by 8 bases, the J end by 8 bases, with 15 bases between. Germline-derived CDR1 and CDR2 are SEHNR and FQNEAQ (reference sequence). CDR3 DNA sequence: TGTGCCAGCGCCGAGTGGGTGGAGGGCTACACCTTC. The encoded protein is CASAEWVEGYTF.

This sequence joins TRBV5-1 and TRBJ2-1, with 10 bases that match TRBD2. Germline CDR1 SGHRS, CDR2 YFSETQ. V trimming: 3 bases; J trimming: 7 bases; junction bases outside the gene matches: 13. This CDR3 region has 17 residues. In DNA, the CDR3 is TGCGCCAGCAGCTCGGTCGGGCTAGCGGGAGTGTATAATGAGCAGTTCTTC. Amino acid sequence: CASSSVGLAGVYNEQFF.

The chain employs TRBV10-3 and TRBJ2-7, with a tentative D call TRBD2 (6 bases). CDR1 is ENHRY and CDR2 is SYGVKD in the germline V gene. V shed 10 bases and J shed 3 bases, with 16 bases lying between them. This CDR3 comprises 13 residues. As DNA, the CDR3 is TGTGCCACGTGGGAGGCGCGAGGCTACGAGCAGTACTTC. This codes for CATWEARGYEQYF.

The CDR3 DNA reads TGCGCCAGCAGCCAAGAGGGGACAATAGCTTCACCCCTCCACTTT. This sequence encodes CASSQEGTIASPLHF. The chain recombines TRBV4-1 with TRBJ1-6; possibly TRBD1 for D (6 bases). Looked up from germline, CDR1 is MGHRA and CDR2 is YSYEKL. Trimming shortened V by 0 bases and J by 9 bases, and 12 bases separated the two germline ends. This CDR3 region has 15 residues.

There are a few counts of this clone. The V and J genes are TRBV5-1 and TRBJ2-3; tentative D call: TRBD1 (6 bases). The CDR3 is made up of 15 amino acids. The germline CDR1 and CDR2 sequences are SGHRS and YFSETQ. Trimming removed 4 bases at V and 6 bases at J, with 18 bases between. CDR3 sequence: CASSVISGTSDTQYF. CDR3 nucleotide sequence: TGCGCCAGCAGCGTGATTTCGGGGACAAGTGATACGCAGTATTTT.

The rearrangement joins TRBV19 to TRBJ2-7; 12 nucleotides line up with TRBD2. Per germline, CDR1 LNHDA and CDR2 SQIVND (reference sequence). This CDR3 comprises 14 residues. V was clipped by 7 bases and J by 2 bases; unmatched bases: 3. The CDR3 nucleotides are TGTGCCAGTACTAGCGGGAGGGCCCCCTACGAGCAGTACTTC. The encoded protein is CASTSGRAPYEQYF.

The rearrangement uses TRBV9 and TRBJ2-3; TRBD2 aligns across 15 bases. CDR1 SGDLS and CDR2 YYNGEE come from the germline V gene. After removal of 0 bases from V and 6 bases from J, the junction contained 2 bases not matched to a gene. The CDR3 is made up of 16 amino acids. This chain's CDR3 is CASSVAGTSGRDTQYF. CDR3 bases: TGTGCCAGCAGCGTAGCCGGGACTAGCGGGAGGGATACGCAGTATTTT.

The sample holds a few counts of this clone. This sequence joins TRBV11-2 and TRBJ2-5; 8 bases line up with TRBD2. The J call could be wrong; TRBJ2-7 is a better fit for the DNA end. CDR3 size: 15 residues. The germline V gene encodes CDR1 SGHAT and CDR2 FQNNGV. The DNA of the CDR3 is TGTGCCAGCAGCCCCCCGGGACTAGGGGACTACGAGCAGTACTTC. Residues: CASSPPGLGDYEQYF.

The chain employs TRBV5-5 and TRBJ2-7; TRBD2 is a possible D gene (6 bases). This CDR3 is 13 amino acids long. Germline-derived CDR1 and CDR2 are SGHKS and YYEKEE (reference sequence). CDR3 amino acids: CAAREPSSYEQYF. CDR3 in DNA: TGTGCAGCTCGGGAGCCGAGCTCCTACGAGCAGTACTTC.

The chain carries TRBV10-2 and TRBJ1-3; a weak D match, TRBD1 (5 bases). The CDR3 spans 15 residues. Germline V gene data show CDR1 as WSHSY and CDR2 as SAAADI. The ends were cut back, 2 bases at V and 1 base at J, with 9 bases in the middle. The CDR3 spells CASSETYRSGNTIYF. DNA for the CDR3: TGCGCCAGCAGTGAGACGTACAGGTCTGGAAACACCATATATTTT.